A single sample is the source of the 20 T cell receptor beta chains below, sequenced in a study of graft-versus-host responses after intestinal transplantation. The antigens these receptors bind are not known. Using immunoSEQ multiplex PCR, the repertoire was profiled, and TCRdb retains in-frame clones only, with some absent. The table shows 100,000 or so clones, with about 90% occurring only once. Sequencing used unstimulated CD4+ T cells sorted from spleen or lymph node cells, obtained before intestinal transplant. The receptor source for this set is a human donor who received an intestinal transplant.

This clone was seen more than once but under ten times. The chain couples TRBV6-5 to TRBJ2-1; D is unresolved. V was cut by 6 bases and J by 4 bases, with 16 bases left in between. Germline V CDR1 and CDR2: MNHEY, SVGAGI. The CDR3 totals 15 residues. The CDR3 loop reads CASSRVVATYNEQFF. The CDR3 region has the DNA TGTGCCAGCAGCCGCGTCGTAGCAACGTACAATGAGCAGTTCTTC.

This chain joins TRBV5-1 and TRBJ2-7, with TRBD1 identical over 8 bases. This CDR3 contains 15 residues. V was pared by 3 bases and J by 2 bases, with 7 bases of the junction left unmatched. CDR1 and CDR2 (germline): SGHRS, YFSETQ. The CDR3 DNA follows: TGCGCCAGCAGCTCACGGACAGGGCATACCTACGAGCAGTACTTC. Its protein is CASSSRTGHTYEQYF.

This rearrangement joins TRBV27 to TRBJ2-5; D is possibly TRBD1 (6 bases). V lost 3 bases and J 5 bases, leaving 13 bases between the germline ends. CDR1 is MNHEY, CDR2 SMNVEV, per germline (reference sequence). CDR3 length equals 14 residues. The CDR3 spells CASSFGGYTETQYF. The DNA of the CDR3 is TGTGCCAGCAGTTTTGGGGGCTATACGGAGACCCAGTACTTC.

The CDR3 is CASSQRTGGNGYTF. The CDR3 coding sequence is TGTGCCAGCAGCCAAAGAACAGGGGGCAATGGCTACACCTTC. The J gene is TRBJ1-2, the V gene TRBV5-4, with TRBD1 matching 9 bases. Germline V gene lookup returns CDR1 SGHNT and CDR2 YYREEE (reference sequence). CDR3 length equals 14 residues. Trimming cost V 4 bases and J 6 bases; bases outside gene matches: 7.

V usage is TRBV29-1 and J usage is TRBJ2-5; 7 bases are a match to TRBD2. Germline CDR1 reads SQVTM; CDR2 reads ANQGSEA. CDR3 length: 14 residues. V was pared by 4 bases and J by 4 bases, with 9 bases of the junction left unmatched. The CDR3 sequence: CSVAGGDISETQYF. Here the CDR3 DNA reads TGCAGCGTTGCGGGGGGAGACATTTCAGAGACCCAGTACTTC. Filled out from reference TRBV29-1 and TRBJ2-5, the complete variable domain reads SAVISQKPSRDICQRGTSLTIQCQVDSQVTMMFWYRQQPGQSLTLIATANQGSEATYESGFVIDKFPISRPNLTFSTLTVSNMSPEDSSIYLCSVAGGDISETQYFGPGTRLLVL.

The CDR3 loop reads CASSLIGTRRADEQFF. As DNA, the CDR3 is TGTGCCAGCAGCTTAATCGGGACCCGGAGGGCCGATGAGCAGTTCTTC. The rearrangement joins TRBV11-1 to TRBJ2-1; TRBD2 is a possible D gene (6 bases). This CDR3 comprises 16 residues. Germline CDR1 and CDR2: SGHAT and FQDESV (reference sequence). V lost 2 bases and J lost 8, with 19 bases in between.

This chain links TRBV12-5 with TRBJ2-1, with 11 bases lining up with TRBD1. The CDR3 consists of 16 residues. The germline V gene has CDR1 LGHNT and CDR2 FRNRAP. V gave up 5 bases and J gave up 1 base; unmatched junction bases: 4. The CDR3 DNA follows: TGTGCTAGTGGTCTGGACAGGGGGCCGTCCTACAATGAGCAGTTCTTC. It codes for CASGLDRGPSYNEQFF.

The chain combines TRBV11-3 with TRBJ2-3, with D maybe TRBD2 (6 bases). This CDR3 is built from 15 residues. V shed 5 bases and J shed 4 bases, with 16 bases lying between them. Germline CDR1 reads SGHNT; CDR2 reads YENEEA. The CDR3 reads CASSPRGFASDTQYF. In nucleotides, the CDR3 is TGTGCCAGCAGCCCACGGGGGTTTGCCTCAGATACGCAGTATTTT.

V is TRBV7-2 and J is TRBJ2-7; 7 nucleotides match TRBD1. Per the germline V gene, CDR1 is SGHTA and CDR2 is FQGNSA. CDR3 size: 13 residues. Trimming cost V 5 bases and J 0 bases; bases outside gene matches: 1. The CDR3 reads CASSPGGSYEQYF. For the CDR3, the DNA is TGTGCCAGCAGCCCAGGGGGCTCCTACGAGCAGTACTTC.

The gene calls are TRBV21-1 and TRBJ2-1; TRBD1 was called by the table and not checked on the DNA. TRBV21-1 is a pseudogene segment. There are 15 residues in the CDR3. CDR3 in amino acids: CASSIRDRVYNEQFF. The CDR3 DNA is TGTGCCAGCAGCATACGGGACAGGGTCTACAATGAGCAGTTCTTC.

In nucleotides, the CDR3 is TGTGCCAGCAGCTTGGTGCCCGGGACAGAGCAGTTCTTC. Its protein product is CASSLVPGTEQFF. This rearrangement joins TRBV7-3 to TRBJ2-1; possibly TRBD1 for D (6 bases). The germline V gene encodes CDR1 SGHTA and CDR2 FQGTGA. This CDR3 spans 13 amino acids. Trimming removed 3 bases at V and 10 bases at J, with 13 bases between.

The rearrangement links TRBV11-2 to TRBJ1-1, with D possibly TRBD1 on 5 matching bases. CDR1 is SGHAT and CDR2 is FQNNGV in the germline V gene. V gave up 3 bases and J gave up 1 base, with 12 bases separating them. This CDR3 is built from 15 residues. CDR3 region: CASSLGGARNTEAFF. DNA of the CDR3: TGTGCCAGCAGCTTGGGGGGAGCTAGGAACACTGAAGCTTTCTTT.

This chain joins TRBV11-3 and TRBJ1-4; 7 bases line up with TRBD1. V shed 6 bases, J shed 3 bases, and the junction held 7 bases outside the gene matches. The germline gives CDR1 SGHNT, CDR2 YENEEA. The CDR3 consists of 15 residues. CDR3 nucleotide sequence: TGTGCCAGCAGAAACAGGGGTTTGGCTAATGAAAAACTGTTTTTT. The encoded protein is CASRNRGLANEKLFF.

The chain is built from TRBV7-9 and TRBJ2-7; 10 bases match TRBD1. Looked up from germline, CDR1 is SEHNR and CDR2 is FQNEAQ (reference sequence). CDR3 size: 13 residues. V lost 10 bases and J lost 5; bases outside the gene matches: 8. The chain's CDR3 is CANPTGGLDEQYF. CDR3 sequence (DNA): TGTGCCAACCCGACAGGGGGCCTGGACGAGCAGTACTTC.

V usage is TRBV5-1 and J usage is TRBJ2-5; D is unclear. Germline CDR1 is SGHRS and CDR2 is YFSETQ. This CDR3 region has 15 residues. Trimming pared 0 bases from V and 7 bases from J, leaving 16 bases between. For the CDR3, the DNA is TGCGCCAGCAGCTTGGGAGACATCGAAGTCGGGACCCAGTACTTC. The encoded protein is CASSLGDIEVGTQYF.

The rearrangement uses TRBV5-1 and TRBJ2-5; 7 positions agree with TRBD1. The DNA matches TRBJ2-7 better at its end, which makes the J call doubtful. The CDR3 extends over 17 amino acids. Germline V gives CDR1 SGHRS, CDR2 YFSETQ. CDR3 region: CASSLGPAGGSSYEQYF. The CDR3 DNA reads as TGCGCCAGCAGCTTGGGTCCGGCAGGGGGTAGCTCCTACGAGCAGTACTTC.

The CDR3 coding sequence is TGTGCCAGCAGTTTATCGTATCTAGCGGGAGGGCCGGGGTATAGCCTTTACGAGACCCAGTACTTC. This sequence encodes CASSLSYLAGGPGYSLYETQYF. The V call is TRBV27, the J call TRBJ2-5; TRBD2 matches at 12 bases. The V gene end was trimmed by 0 bases and the J gene end by 5 bases; junction bases not matched to a gene: 22. This CDR3 has 22 residues. Germline-derived CDR1 and CDR2 are MNHEY and SMNVEV (reference sequence).

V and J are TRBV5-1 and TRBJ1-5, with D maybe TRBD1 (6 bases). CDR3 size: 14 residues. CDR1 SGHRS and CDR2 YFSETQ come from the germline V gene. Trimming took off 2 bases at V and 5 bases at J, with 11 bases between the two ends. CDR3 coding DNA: TGCGCCAGCAGCTTAGGGGGTGGGGATCAGCCCCAGCATTTT. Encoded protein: CASSLGGGDQPQHF.

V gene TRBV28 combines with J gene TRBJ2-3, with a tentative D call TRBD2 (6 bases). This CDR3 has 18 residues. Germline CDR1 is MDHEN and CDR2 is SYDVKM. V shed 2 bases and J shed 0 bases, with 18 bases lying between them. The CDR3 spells CASSLELRDLTSTDTQYF. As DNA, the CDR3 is TGTGCCAGCAGTTTAGAGCTCCGGGACTTAACTAGCACAGATACGCAGTATTTT.

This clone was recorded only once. The chain's CDR3 is CASSVEGRQGGSGNTIYF. In nucleotides, the CDR3 is TGTGCCAGCAGTGTGGAAGGAAGGCAGGGGGGCTCTGGAAACACCATATATTTT. The chain uses TRBV2 and TRBJ1-3, with TRBD1 matching 7 bases. There are 18 residues in the CDR3. V shed 4 bases and J 0 bases; nucleotides not matched to a gene: 12. Germline V gene lookup returns CDR1 SNHLY and CDR2 FYNNEI.